This T cell receptor (beta chain) was captured in a study of blood T cell repertoires in COVID-19. Study information: Some COVID-19 samples were acute and others convalescent; all came from the United States, Italy and Spain. In each case, the material was cDNA or gDNA derived from T cells, B-cell-depleted T cells, or PBMCs.

How the authors handled the data: Reference gene primers were amplified, and this amplification served to estimate nucleated cell counts. Sequencing was performed with immunoSEQ multiplex PCR; in TCRdb, only in-frame clones are kept and a portion is missing. D and trimming come from the DNA, and the V and J calls and clone size come from that table. The sample yields approximately 260,000 clones, 75% to 90% seen once. The cohort comprised adults aged roughly 18 to 95 years residing in under 25 US areas. The CDR3 sequence is 15 residues long. The germline V and J ends were trimmed by 4 bases and 6 bases, with 18 bases remaining between them. Germline lookup yields CDR1 PRHDT and CDR2 FYEKMQ (reference sequence).

This rearrangement joins TRBV13 to TRBJ1-2, with D possibly TRBD1 on 6 matching bases. The sequence came from a woman aged 40 to 50 with acute COVID-19. The specimen was PBMCs or T cells enriched from blood (not recorded which). The CDR3 reads CASSSTLYRDHGYTF. CDR3 bases: TGTGCCAGCAGCTCCACGTTGTACAGGGACCATGGCTACACCTTC.